This TCR beta chain was retrieved from a study of blood T cell repertoires in COVID-19 (dated by TCRdb to 2019 to 2021). Describing the broader study: Samples from collaborators originated in the United States, Italy and Spain and spanned both the acute and convalescent phases of COVID-19. Subjects who had been exposed to COVID-19, were actively infected with it, or had recovered from it provided the deeply sampled blood TCRbeta repertoires that made up the dataset. The sample metadata nearly always contained a de-identified subject ID, COVID-19 status, age in years and sex. The material from the prospective study consisted of cDNA or gDNA derived from T cells, B-cell-depleted T cells, or PBMCs. The repertoires were released in a freely available public database intended as a resource for research on the immune response to SARS-CoV-2. Where HLA class I and class II types were available, the types were taken from metadata supplied by the sample provider, not from assay-based typing. The samples were drawn from two sources: the first 160 participants of the ongoing ImmuneRACE study, and fewer than 1,500 subjects contributed by 6 global collaborators.

From the cysteine through the phenylalanine, the CDR3 covers 16 amino acids. Only the CDR3 portion is preserved as DNA: 48 bases, with reading frame beginning at the first base. For this chain, trimming is 0 bases at the V end and 0 bases at the J end, and the number of junction bases without a gene match is 4. The CDR1 and CDR2 encoded by the germline V gene (reference sequence) are LNHNV and YYDKDF. Participants in the prospective study were aged roughly 18 to 89 years, lived in more than 20 United States geographic areas, and enrolled through a virtual design. Cohort assignment in the prospective study relied on participant-reported clinical history from a screening survey and a study questionnaire. Each participant in the prospective study had whole blood, serum and a nasopharyngeal or oropharyngeal swab collected by mobile phlebotomists. Prospective study participants could optionally give additional blood draws and questionnaires over a roughly 2-month period. Before DNA extraction, blood samples from the prospective study were shipped at room temperature or frozen.

On this clone: The antigen this receptor binds is unknown. No base quality values were provided; no much bigger clone lies one nucleotide off.

TCRbeta CDR3 regions were amplified from genomic DNA by means of the immunoSEQ Assay, a bias-controlled multiplex PCR. The original pipeline was this. Within the assay, amplification of reference gene primers was used to estimate how many nucleated cells each sample contained. To quantify the absolute abundance of each unique TCRbeta CDR3 rearrangement, sequence reads were collapsed and filtered. Productive Simpson clonality was computed per sample as the square root of Simpson's diversity index over productive rearrangements. As stored in TCRdb, this immuneACCESS dataset retains in-frame rearrangements with V and J assigned. A fraction of the clones does not appear; measured against another copy, unresolved V genes explain less than half of the discrepancy, and the remainder lacks a known reason. Clone size and V and J calls were adopted from that table, with D and trimming inferred from the DNA. Within this sample are 190,000 or so clones, with around 90% of them counted one time only. The ten largest clonotypes hold about 9.4% of the sample.

The paper as a whole reports these results and caveats: Clinical and demographic metadata were provided uncurated, with the amount varying by source and participant.

Material: PBMCs or T cells enriched from blood (not recorded which). The sequence was obtained from a man between 18 and 29 years old with acute COVID-19. The rearrangement joined TRBV15 to TRBJ1-2; TRBD1 fits 7 bases in the junction. The CDR3 protein sequence reads: CATSRETGRANYGYTF. The DNA reads TGTGCCACCAGCAGAGAGACAGGGCGAGCTAACTATGGCTACACCTTC.